The 26 T cell receptor beta chains below come from one sample, sequenced in a study of T-cell reconstitution after alpha-beta-depleted transplantation in children. As it was prepared, the TCRbeta library received unique molecular identifiers. Using its own MiXCR run on the PCR reads, TCRdb lists one record per CDR3 protein. The sample lists about 460,000 distinct CDR3 sequences, 9.5% to 15% seen once, with under 7% in the top ten. The sequenced sample was PBMCs from the stem cell graft donor, obtained from the stem cell graft. Every receptor here comes from a human donor who donated a stem cell graft to a child with combined immunodeficiency.

This chain uses TRBV28 with TRBJ2-5; no clear D. Trimming pared 3 bases from V and 3 bases from J, leaving 8 bases between. The CDR3 runs to 13 residues. The germline gives CDR1 MDHEN, CDR2 SYDVKM. For the CDR3, the DNA is TGTGCCAGCAGTTTGACCACAGAAGAGACCCAGTACTTC. Protein product: CASSLTTEETQYF.

For this clonotype: Sequence at one end of the junction differs from germline and may be a read error. The chain combines TRBV11-2 with TRBJ2-3; D perhaps matches TRBD1 (6 bases). Germline loops: CDR1 SGHAT, CDR2 FQNNGV. The CDR3 loop spans 14 amino acids. This CDR3 is CASTLLGQSDTQYF. The CDR3 region has the DNA TGTGCCAGCACCTTACTTGGACAGTCAGATACGCAGTATTTT. The complete variable domain, with remaining parts taken from reference TRBV11-2 and TRBJ2-3, reads EAGVAQSPRYKIIEKRQSVAFWCNPISGHATLYWYQQILGQGPKLLIQFQNNGVVDDSQLPKDRFSAERLKGVDSTLKIQPAKLEDSAVYLCASTLLGQSDTQYFGPGTRLTVL.

This clonotype occurred a few times. This rearrangement joins TRBV20-1 to TRBJ2-4, with 7 bases matching TRBD1. Looked up from germline, CDR1 is DFQATT and CDR2 is SNEGSKA (reference sequence). The junction had 13 bases not matched to a gene; V was cut back by 5 bases and J by 0 bases. CDR3 size: 17 residues. The CDR3 DNA reads TGCAGTGCTCCTTTCTCCGGGACAGCGCTAGCCAAAAACATTCAGTACTTC. It translates to CSAPFSGTALAKNIQYF.

This chain joins TRBV12-3 or TRBV12-4 and TRBJ1-1, with D possibly TRBD1 on 5 matching bases. CDR3 length equals 16 residues. Trimming pared 6 bases from V and 11 bases from J, leaving 28 bases between. CDR3 DNA: TGTGCCAGCAGCCTTAGAACCGGGACCGCGACCAACCTGGCTTTCTTT. This translates into CASSLRTGTATNLAFF.

This clonotype was detected ten times or more. The rearrangement joins TRBV9 to TRBJ2-1; a possible D gene is TRBD2 (6 bases). Deletions cut 0 bases from V and 16 bases from J, with 26 bases between. The V gene's germline CDR1 is SGDLS and CDR2 YYNGEE. This CDR3 comprises 16 residues. CDR3 protein: CASSVELRRLVGTDFF. CDR3 bases: TGTGCCAGCAGCGTAGAGCTGAGGAGACTAGTGGGAACCGATTTCTTC. Combining the CDR3 with reference TRBV9 and TRBJ2-1 gives the whole variable domain DSGVTQTPKHLITATGQRVTLRCSPRSGDLSVYWYQQSLDQGLQFLIQYYNGEERAKGNILERFSAQQFPDLHSELNLSSLELGDSALYFCASSVELRRLVGTDFFGPGTRLTVL.

This clonotype was counted many times. The V call is TRBV12-3 or TRBV12-4, the J call TRBJ2-1, with 10 positions matching TRBD1. The CDR3 contains 18 residues. Trimming cost V 1 base and J 5 bases; bases outside gene matches: 11. In nucleotides, the CDR3 is TGTGCCAGCAGTTTAGTGATTCCCGGGACAGGGGACAACAATGAGCAGTTCTTC. It translates to CASSLVIPGTGDNNEQFF.

Concerning this clonotype itself: Just one base apart from a much larger clone, this may be a read error. V is TRBV29-1 and J is TRBJ2-4, with 8 nucleotides matching TRBD2. CDR3 size: 12 residues. Germline assignment: CDR1 SQVTM and CDR2 ANQGSEA. The CDR3 here is CSAELAADIQYF. The CDR3 DNA reads as TGCAGCGCTGAACTAGCGGCAGACATTCAGTACTTC.

This clonotype was seen a handful of times. V usage is TRBV25-1 and J usage is TRBJ2-5; no definite D call. CDR3 length equals 17 residues. Trimming took off 6 bases at V and 1 base at J, with 21 bases between the two ends. CDR1 and CDR2 (germline): MGHDK, SYGVNS. The CDR3 DNA follows: TGTGCCAGCAGCTCTAACCCAATGGTTGACGGCCAAGAGACCCAGTACTTC. As protein: CASSSNPMVDGQETQYF.

Details on this clonotype: The junction differs from germline at one of its ends, possibly a read error. The chain couples TRBV5-1 to TRBJ2-6; 7 bases are shared with TRBD1. The CDR3 spans 17 residues. Germline loops: CDR1 SGHRS, CDR2 YFSETQ. The CDR3 loop reads CASSLDRGPSGANVLIF. The DNA of the CDR3 is TGCGCCAGCAGCTTGGACAGGGGACCCTCTGGGGCCAACGTCCTTATCTTT.

V gene TRBV7-9 combines with J gene TRBJ2-5, with 7 bases aligning to TRBD1. Trimming cost V 5 bases and J 4 bases; bases outside gene matches: 7. The CDR3 is 14 amino acids. Germline CDR1 reads SEHNR; CDR2 reads FQNEAQ (reference sequence). Here the CDR3 reads CASSPRQGAETQYF. In DNA, the CDR3 is TGTGCCAGCAGCCCCCGACAGGGTGCAGAGACCCAGTACTTC.

This clonotype was detected ten times or more. In nucleotides, the CDR3 is TGTGCCAGCAGACTGAAAGAGACCCAGTACTTC. Translating it yields CASRLKETQYF. The chain couples TRBV12-3 or TRBV12-4 to TRBJ2-5; no clear D. The length of the CDR3 is 11 residues. The V end was cut by 6 bases, the J end by 3 bases, with 5 bases between.

V gene TRBV18 combines with J gene TRBJ1-4, with a tentative D call TRBD1 (5 bases). CDR3 size: 17 residues. CDR1 KGHSH and CDR2 LQKENI come from the germline V gene. V lost 1 base and J 7 bases, leaving 19 bases between the germline ends. CDR3 protein: CASSPQVRADSGEKLFF. CDR3 coding DNA: TGTGCCAGCTCACCACAAGTTAGGGCAGACAGTGGTGAAAAACTGTTTTTT.

This clonotype was seen a handful of times. The chain carries TRBV25-1 and TRBJ2-5; D is possibly TRBD1 (6 bases). Trimming shortened V by 2 bases and J by 5 bases, and 15 bases separated the two germline ends. Per germline, CDR1 MGHDK and CDR2 SYGVNS. CDR3 length equals 15 residues. CDR3 residues: CASSEGVGGRETQYF. Here the CDR3 DNA reads TGTGCCAGCAGTGAAGGGGTAGGGGGAAGGGAGACCCAGTACTTC.

The chain uses TRBV11-2 and TRBJ2-2; the D gene could be TRBD1 or TRBD2 (6 bases each). Trimming took 1 base from V and 3 from J, leaving 15 bases between them. The CDR3 is 17 residues long. Germline V gives CDR1 SGHAT, CDR2 FQNNGV. The CDR3 is CASSLVADSVYTGELFF. As DNA, the CDR3 is TGTGCCAGCAGCTTAGTAGCGGACAGCGTCTACACCGGGGAGCTGTTTTTT.

This clonotype was seen a handful of times. V usage is TRBV27 and J usage is TRBJ2-5; 8 bases match TRBD2. Trimming cost V 2 bases and J 2 bases; bases outside gene matches: 4. The CDR3 contains 15 residues. Looked up from germline, CDR1 is MNHEY and CDR2 is SMNVEV (reference sequence). CDR3 amino acids: CASSLAAGGQETQYF. CDR3 sequence (DNA): TGTGCCAGCAGTTTAGCGGCGGGGGGACAAGAGACCCAGTACTTC.

This clonotype showed up many times. The chain joins TRBV29-1 to TRBJ2-3; 7 positions agree with TRBD1. There are 15 residues in the CDR3. With V trimmed by 3 bases and J by 1 base, 7 bases remained unmatched. Germline CDR1 and CDR2: SQVTM and ANQGSEA. The CDR3 nucleotides read TGCAGCGTTGACGTTGCCGGACAGGGCACAGATACGCAGTATTTT. Translation: CSVDVAGQGTDTQYF.

This clonotype was counted at least ten times. The rearrangement links TRBV7-2 to TRBJ2-1; 9 bases align to TRBD1. The germline gives CDR1 SGHTA, CDR2 FQGNSA. The trim removed 6 bases at V and 9 bases at J, leaving 18 bases unmatched. This CDR3 is 17 amino acids long. This CDR3 is CASRRTVPGQGNGEQFF. The CDR3 DNA reads TGTGCCAGCAGAAGAACCGTTCCGGGACAGGGAAACGGTGAGCAGTTCTTC. The variable domain in full, completed from reference TRBV7-2 and TRBJ2-1, reads GAGVSQSPSNKVTEKGKDVELRCDPISGHTALYWYRQSLGQGLEFLIYFQGNSAPDKSGLPSDRFSAERTGGSVSTLTIQRTQQEDSAVYLCASRRTVPGQGNGEQFFGPGTRLTVL.

This clonotype turned up a few times. The chain carries TRBV11-2 and TRBJ2-3, with 8 bases lining up with TRBD2. V shed 3 bases and J 1 base; nucleotides not matched to a gene: 6. The CDR3 has 16 residues. CDR1 SGHAT and CDR2 FQNNGV come from the germline V gene. As DNA, the CDR3 is TGTGCCAGCAGCTTCCGAACGCGGGGGGGCACAGATACGCAGTATTTT. Protein product: CASSFRTRGGTDTQYF.

This clonotype has at least ten counts. The J gene is TRBJ2-7, the V gene TRBV28, with a possible D match to TRBD1 (6 bases). Trimming left V 2 bases short and J 2 bases short, with 10 bases between. The CDR3 length is 14 residues. The germline V gene has CDR1 MDHEN and CDR2 SYDVKM. In nucleotides, the CDR3 is TGTGCCAGCAGTTTAACGGGACACACCTACGAGCAGTACTTC. This gives the protein CASSLTGHTYEQYF.

This clonotype has ten or more counts. The chain employs TRBV5-1 and TRBJ2-7, with a possible D match to TRBD1 (5 bases). CDR1 is SGHRS and CDR2 is YFSETQ in the germline V gene. V gave up 0 bases and J gave up 6 bases, with 7 bases separating them. This CDR3 has 12 amino acids. In DNA, the CDR3 is TGCGCCAGCAGCTTGGTCCAGGGCGAGCAGTACTTC. This encodes CASSLVQGEQYF.

The J gene is TRBJ2-3, the V gene TRBV9; a weak D match, TRBD1 (5 bases). V was cut by 4 bases and J by 4 bases, with 10 bases left in between. Per the germline V gene, CDR1 is SGDLS and CDR2 is YYNGEE. The CDR3 has 13 residues. DNA of the CDR3: TGTGCCAGCAGCTCCAGGGTCGCAGATACGCAGTATTTT. It translates to CASSSRVADTQYF.

The sample holds a few counts of this clonotype. The V gene is TRBV2, the J gene TRBJ2-5; 7 bases match TRBD1. Looked up from germline, CDR1 is SNHLY and CDR2 is FYNNEI. The CDR3 consists of 16 residues. The ends lost 3 bases at V and 2 bases at J; junction bases unmatched: 9. The CDR3 loop reads CASSEYRDSPQETQYF. In nucleotides, the CDR3 is TGTGCCAGCAGTGAGTACCGGGACAGCCCTCAAGAGACCCAGTACTTC.

This clonotype was seen more than once but under ten times. The chain is built from TRBV29-1 and TRBJ2-7, with 7 nucleotides matching TRBD1. CDR3 length: 13 residues. Per the germline V gene, CDR1 is SQVTM and CDR2 is ANQGSEA. J gave up 0 bases and V 6 bases, and 5 bases lay outside the gene matches. The CDR3: CSVTWTGSYEQYF. The CDR3 DNA follows: TGCAGCGTAACCTGGACAGGCTCCTACGAGCAGTACTTC.

Only a few counts were recorded for this clonotype. The chain carries TRBV5-1 and TRBJ2-6; the D call may be TRBD1 or TRBD2 (5 bases each). V was shortened by 0 bases and J by 2 bases, with 9 bases between the two germline ends. Germline loops: CDR1 SGHRS, CDR2 YFSETQ. The CDR3 length is 16 residues. As DNA, the CDR3 is TGCGCCAGCAGCTTGGCGGGGCAGCCTGGGGCCAACGTCCTGACTTTC. This gives the protein CASSLAGQPGANVLTF.

In its sample, this clonotype was seen a few times. This rearrangement joins TRBV20-1 to TRBJ1-6; D not certain. V was cut by 1 base and J by 0 bases, with 10 bases left in between. Germline CDR1 is DFQATT and CDR2 is SNEGSKA (reference sequence). CDR3 size: 16 residues. DNA for the CDR3: TGCAGTGCTAGAGGAGGGCAGAGCTCCTATAATTCACCCCTCCACTTT. Its translation: CSARGGQSSYNSPLHF.

This clonotype was picked up a small number of times. The chain combines TRBV5-1 with TRBJ2-2, with a possible D match to TRBD1 (6 bases). Germline CDR1 reads SGHRS; CDR2 reads YFSETQ. CDR3 length: 15 residues. V lost 0 bases and J 3 bases, leaving 9 bases between the germline ends. The CDR3 region has the DNA TGCGCCAGCAGCTTGGGGGACATGGACACCGGGGAGCTGTTTTTT. It encodes CASSLGDMDTGELFF.